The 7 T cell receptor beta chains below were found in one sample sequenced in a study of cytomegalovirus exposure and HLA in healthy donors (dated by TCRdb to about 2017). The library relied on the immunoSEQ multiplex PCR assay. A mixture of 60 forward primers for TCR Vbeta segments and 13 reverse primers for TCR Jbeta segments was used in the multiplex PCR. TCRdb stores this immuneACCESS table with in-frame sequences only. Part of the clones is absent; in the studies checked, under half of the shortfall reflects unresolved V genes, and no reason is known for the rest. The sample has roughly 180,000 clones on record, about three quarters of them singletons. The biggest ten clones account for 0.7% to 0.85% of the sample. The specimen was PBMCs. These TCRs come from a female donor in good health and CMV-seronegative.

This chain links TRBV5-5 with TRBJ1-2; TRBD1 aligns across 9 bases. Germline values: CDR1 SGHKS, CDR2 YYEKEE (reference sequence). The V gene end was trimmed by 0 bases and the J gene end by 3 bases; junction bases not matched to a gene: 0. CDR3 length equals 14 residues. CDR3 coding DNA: TGTGCCAGCAGCTTGGGGACAGGGGACTATGGCTACACCTTC. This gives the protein CASSLGTGDYGYTF.

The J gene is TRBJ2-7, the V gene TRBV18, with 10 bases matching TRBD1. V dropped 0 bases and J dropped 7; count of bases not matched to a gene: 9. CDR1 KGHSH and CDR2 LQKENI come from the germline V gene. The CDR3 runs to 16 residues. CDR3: CASSPPRGTGVSEQYF. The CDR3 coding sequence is TGTGCCAGCTCACCACCTCGGGGGACAGGGGTATCGGAGCAGTACTTC.

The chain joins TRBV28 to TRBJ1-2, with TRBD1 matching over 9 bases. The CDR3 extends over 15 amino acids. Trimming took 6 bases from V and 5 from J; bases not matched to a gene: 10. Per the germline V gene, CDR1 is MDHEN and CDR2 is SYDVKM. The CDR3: CASRPTGQGAYGYTF. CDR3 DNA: TGTGCCAGCAGACCTACGGGACAGGGAGCGTATGGCTACACCTTC.

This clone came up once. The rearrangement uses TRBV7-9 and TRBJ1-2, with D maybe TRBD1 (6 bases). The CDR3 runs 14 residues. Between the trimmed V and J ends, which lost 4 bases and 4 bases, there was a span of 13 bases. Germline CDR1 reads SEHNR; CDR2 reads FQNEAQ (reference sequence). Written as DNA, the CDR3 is TGTGCCAGCAGCTCTCAAGGGGGGGGCTATGGCTACACCTTC. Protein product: CASSSQGGGYGYTF.

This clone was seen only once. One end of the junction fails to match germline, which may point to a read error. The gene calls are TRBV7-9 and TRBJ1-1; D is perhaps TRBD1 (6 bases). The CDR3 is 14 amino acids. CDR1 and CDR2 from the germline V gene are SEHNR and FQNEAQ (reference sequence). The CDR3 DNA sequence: TGTGCCAGCAGCGCCGAGGGGGGGAACTCTGAAGCTTTCTTT. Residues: CASSAEGGNSEAFF. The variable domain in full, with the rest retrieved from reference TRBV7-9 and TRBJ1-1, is DTGVSQNPRHKITKRGQNVTFRCDPISEHNRLYWYRQTLGQGPEFLTYFQNEAQLEKSRLLSDRFSAERPKGSFSTLEIQRTEQGDSAMYLCASSAEGGNSEAFFGQGTRLTVV.

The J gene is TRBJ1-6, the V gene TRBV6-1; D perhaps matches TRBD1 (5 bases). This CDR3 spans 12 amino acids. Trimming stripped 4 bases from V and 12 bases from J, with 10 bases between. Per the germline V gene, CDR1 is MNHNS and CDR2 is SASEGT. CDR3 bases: TGTGCCAGCAGTGCCGGGACTTTACCCCTCCACTTT. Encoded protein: CASSAGTLPLHF.

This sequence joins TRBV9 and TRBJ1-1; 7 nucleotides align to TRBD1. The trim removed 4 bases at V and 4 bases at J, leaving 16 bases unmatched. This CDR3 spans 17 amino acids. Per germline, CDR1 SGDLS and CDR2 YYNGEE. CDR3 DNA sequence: TGTGCCAGCAGCTCCCAAGCCAGGGGGGAGCTAGGCACTGAAGCTTTCTTT. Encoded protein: CASSSQARGELGTEAFF.